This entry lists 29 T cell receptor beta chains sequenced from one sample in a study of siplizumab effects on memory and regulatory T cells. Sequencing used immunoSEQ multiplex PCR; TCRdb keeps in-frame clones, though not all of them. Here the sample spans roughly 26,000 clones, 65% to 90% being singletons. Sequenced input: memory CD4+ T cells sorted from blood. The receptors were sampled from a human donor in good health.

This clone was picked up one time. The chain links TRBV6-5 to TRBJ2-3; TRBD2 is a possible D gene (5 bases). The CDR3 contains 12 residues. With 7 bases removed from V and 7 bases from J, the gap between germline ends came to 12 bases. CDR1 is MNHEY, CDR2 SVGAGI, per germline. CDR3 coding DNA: TGTGCCAGCACCGTCACGGGGTATACGCAGTATTTT. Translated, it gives CASTVTGYTQYF.

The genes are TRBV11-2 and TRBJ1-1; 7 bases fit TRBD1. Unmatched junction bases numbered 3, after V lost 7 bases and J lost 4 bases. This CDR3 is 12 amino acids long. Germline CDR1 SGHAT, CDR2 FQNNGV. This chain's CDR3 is CASKQGSTEAFF. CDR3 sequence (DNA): TGTGCCAGCAAACAGGGGAGCACTGAAGCTTTCTTT.

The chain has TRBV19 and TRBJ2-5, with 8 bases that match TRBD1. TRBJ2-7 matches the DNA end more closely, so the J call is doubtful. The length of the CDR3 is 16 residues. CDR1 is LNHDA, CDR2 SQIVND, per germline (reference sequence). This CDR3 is CASSSPRTGTSYEQYF. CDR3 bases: TGTGCCAGTAGCTCTCCCCGGACAGGGACCTCCTACGAGCAGTACTTC.

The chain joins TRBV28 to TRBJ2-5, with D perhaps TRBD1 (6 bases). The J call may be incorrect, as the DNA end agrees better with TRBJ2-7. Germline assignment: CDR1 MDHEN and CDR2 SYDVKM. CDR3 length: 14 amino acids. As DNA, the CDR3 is TGTGCCAGCAGTCCCTGGGACACAACCTACGAGCAGTACTTC. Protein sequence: CASSPWDTTYEQYF.

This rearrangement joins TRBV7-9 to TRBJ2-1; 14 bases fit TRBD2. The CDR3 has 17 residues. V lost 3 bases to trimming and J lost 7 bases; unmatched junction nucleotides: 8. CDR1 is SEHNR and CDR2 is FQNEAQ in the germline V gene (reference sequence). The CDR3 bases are TGTGCCAGCAGCTTGACCGGGACTAGCGGGAGTGGGAATGAGCAGTTCTTC. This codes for CASSLTGTSGSGNEQFF.

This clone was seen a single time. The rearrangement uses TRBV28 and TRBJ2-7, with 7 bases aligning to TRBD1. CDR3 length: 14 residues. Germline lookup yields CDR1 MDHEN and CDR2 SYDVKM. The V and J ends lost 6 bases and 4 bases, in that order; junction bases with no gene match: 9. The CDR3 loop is CASRRAGTAYEQYF. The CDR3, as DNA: TGTGCCAGCAGGCGAGCCGGGACAGCTTACGAGCAGTACTTC.

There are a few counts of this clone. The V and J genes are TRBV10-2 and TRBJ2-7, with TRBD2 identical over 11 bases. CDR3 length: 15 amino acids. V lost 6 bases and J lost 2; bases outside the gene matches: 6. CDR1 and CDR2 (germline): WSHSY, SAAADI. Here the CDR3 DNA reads TGCGCCAGCAGGCCTAGCGGGAGGACTACCTACGAGCAGTACTTC. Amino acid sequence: CASRPSGRTTYEQYF.

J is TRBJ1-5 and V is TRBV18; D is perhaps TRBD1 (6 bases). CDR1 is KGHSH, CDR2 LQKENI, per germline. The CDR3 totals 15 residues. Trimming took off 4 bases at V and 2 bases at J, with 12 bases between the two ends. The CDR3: CASSRAGEGNQPQHF. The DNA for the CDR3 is TGTGCCAGCTCACGGGCAGGGGAAGGCAATCAGCCCCAGCATTTT.

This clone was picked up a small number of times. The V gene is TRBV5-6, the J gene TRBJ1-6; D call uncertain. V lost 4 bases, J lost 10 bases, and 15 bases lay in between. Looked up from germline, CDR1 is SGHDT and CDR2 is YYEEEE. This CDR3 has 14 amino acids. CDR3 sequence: CASSPDVGHSPLHF. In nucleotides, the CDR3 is TGTGCCAGCAGCCCGGACGTCGGCCACTCACCCCTCCACTTT.

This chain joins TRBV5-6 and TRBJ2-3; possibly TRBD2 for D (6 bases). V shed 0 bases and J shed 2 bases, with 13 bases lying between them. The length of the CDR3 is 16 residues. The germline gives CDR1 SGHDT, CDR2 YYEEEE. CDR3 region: CASSLVDGSLTDTQYF. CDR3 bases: TGTGCCAGCAGCTTGGTTGACGGGAGTCTCACAGATACGCAGTATTTT.

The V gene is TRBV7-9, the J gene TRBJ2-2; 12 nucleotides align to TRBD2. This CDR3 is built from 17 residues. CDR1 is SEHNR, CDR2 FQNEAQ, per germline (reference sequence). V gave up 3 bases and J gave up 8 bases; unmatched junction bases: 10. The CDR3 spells CASSFLGTSGPRGELFF. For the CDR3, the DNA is TGTGCCAGCAGCTTCCTCGGGACTAGCGGGCCTCGGGGGGAGCTGTTTTTT.

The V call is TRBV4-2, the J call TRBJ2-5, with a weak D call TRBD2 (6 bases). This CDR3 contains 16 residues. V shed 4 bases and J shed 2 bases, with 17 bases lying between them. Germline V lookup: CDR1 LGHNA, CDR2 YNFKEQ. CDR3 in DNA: TGTGCCAGCAGCCTCCAGCTGGGTCGGGGGCAAGAGACCCAGTACTTC. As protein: CASSLQLGRGQETQYF.

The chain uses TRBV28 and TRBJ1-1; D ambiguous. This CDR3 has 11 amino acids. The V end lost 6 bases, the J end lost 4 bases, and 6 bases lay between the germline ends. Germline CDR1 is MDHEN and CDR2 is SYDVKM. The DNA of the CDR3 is TGTGCCAGCAGCCCGGCCACTGAAGCTTTCTTT. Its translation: CASSPATEAFF. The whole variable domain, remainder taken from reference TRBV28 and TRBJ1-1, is DVKVTQSSRYLVKRTGEKVFLECVQDMDHENMFWYRQDPGLGLRLIYFSYDVKMKEKGDIPEGYSVSREKKERFSLILESASTNQTSMYLCASSPATEAFFGQGTRLTVV.

The CDR3 coding sequence is TGTGCCAGTGCCCGGGACAGCCGCACAGATACGCAGTATTTT. Translation: CASARDSRTDTQYF. This chain joins TRBV6-4 and TRBJ2-3, with 7 bases that match TRBD1. CDR3 length: 14 residues. Germline CDR1 is MRHNA and CDR2 is SNTAGT. The ends lost 9 bases at V and 1 base at J; junction bases unmatched: 7.

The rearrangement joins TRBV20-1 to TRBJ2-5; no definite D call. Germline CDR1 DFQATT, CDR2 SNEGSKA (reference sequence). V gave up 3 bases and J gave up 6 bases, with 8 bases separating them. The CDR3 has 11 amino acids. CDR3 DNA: TGCAGTGCTAGTGTACGGCAGACCCAGTACTTC. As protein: CSASVRQTQYF.

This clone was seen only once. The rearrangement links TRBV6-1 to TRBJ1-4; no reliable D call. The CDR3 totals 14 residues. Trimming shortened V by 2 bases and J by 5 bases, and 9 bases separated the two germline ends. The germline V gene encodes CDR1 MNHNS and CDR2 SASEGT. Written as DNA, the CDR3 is TGTGCCAGCAGTGAATACGGGAGCAATGAAAAACTGTTTTTT. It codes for CASSEYGSNEKLFF.

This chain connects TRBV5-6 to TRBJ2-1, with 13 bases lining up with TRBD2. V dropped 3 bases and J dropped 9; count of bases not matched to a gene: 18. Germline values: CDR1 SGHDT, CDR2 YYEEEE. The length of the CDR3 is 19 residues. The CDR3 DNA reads TGTGCCAGCAGCTCGAGCTCCTGGGGGGGGACTAGCGGGACCTTTGAGCAGTTCTTC. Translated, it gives CASSSSSWGGTSGTFEQFF. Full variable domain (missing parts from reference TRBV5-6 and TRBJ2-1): DAGVTQSPTHLIKTRGQQVTLRCSPKSGHDTVSWYQQALGQGPQFIFQYYEEEERQRGNFPDRFSGHQFPNYSSELNVNALLLGDSALYLCASSSSSWGGTSGTFEQFFGPGTRLTVL.

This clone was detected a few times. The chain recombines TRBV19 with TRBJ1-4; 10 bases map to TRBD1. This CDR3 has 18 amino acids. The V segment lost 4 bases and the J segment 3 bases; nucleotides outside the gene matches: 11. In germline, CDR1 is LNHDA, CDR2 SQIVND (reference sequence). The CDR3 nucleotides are TGTGCCAGTAGTAGTGCGTTGGACAGGGGGATCGCTAATGAAAAACTGTTTTTT. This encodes CASSSALDRGIANEKLFF.

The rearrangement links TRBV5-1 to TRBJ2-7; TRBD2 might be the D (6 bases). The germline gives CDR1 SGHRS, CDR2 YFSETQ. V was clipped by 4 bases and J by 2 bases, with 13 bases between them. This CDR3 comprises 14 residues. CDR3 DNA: TGCGCCAGCAGCAACCGGGACTTAACCTACGAGCAGTACTTC. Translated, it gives CASSNRDLTYEQYF.

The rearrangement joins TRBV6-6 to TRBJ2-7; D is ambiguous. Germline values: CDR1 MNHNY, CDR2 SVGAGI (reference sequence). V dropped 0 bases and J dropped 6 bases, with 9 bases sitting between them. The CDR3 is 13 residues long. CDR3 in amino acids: CASSYSKGSEQYF. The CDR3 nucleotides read TGTGCCAGCAGTTACTCGAAGGGTTCCGAGCAGTACTTC.

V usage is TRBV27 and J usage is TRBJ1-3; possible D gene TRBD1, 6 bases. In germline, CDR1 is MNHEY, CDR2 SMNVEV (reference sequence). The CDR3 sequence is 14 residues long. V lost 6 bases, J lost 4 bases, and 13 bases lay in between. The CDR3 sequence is CASRSRQGGNTIYF. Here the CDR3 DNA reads TGTGCCAGCAGGTCCCGCCAGGGGGGAAACACCATATATTTT.

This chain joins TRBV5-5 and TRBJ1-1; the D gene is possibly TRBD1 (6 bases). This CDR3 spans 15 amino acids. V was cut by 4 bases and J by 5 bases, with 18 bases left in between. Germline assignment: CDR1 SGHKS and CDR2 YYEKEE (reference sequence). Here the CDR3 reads CASSPQTRRGTEAFF. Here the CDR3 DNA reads TGTGCCAGCAGCCCCCAGACTCGTAGGGGGACTGAAGCTTTCTTT. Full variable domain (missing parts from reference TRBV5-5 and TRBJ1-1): DAGVTQSPTHLIKTRGQQVTLRCSPISGHKSVSWYQQVLGQGPQFIFQYYEKEERGRGNFPDRFSARQFPNYSSELNVNALLLGDSALYLCASSPQTRRGTEAFFGQGTRLTVV.

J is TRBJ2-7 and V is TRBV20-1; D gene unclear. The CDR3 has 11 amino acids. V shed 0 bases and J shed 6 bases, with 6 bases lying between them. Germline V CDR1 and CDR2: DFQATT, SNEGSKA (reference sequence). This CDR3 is CSARDDSEQYF. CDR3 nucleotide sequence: TGCAGTGCTAGAGATGATAGCGAGCAGTACTTC.

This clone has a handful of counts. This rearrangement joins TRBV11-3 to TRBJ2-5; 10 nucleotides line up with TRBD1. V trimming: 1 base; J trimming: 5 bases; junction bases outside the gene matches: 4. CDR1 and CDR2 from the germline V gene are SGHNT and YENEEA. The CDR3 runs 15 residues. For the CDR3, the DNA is TGTGCCAGCAGCTTAGGACAGGGGGCTTTTGAGACCCAGTACTTC. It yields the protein CASSLGQGAFETQYF.

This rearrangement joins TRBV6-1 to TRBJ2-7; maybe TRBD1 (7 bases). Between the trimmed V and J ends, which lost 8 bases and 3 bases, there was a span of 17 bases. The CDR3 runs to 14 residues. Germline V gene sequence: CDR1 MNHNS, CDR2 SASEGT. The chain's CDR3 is CASSYGQGGYEQYF. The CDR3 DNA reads TGTGCCAGCTCCTACGGTCAGGGGGGCTACGAGCAGTACTTC.

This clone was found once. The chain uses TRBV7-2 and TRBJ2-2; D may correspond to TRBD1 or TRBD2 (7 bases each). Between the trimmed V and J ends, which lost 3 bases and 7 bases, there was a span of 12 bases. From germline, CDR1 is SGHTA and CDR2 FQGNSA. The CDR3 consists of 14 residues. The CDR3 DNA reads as TGTGCCAGCAGCTTCTCAGGGGGGGTCGGGGAGCTGTTTTTT. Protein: CASSFSGGVGELFF.

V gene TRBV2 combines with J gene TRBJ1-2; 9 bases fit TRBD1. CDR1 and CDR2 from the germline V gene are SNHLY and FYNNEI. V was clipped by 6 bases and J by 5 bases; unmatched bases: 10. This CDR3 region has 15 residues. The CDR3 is CASRVPGQGWYGYTF. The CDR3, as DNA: TGTGCCAGCAGGGTACCGGGACAGGGTTGGTATGGCTACACCTTC.

DNA of the CDR3: TGTGCCAGCAGCTTAGGCCCCTCCGCGGGAAATGAGCAGTTCTTC. It specifies CASSLGPSAGNEQFF. The J gene is TRBJ2-1, the V gene TRBV11-3; D might be TRBD2 (6 bases). Trimming pared 1 base from V and 7 bases from J, leaving 14 bases between. The CDR3 contains 15 residues. Looked up from germline, CDR1 is SGHNT and CDR2 is YENEEA.

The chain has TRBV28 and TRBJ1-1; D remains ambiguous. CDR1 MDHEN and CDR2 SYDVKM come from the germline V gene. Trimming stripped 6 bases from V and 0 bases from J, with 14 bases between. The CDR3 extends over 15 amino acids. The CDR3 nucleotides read TGTGCCAGCAGCCCTAACTCGATTCTGAACACTGAAGCTTTCTTT. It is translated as CASSPNSILNTEAFF.